The clone carrying this TCR beta chain was picked up a small number of times. Its target is unknown. The data are from a study of T-cell reconstitution after alpha-beta-depleted transplantation in children. This CDR3 spans 14 amino acids. Unique molecular identifiers were used in preparing the TCRbeta library. MiXCR, applied by TCRdb to the PCR reads, yields one record per CDR3 protein. The data show hundreds of thousands of distinct CDR3 sequences, 15% to 20% seen once. Broader study findings: Newly produced T cells mostly provided counts and TCRbeta diversity after one year, as hyperexpanded clones declined. After transplant, at about two months, alpha-beta T cells were reportedly derived from several hundred expanded graft clones. At day 60, the high TCRbeta diversity found in some patients originated from recipient T cells and thymic progenitors that had survived.

The V gene is TRBV21-1, the J gene TRBJ2-7. TRBV21-1 is reported as a pseudogene. The TCR sequence derives from a boy under two years old who had a stem cell transplant for Wiskott-Aldrich syndrome, so the T cells may come from the graft donor. The material sequenced was PBMCs, mostly from graft donor cells, taken 360 days after TCRalphabeta/CD19-depleted stem cell transplant. CDR3 loop: CASSNPTPGYEQYF. CDR3 in DNA: TGTGCCAGCAGCAACCCAACGCCAGGTTACGAGCAGTACTTC.